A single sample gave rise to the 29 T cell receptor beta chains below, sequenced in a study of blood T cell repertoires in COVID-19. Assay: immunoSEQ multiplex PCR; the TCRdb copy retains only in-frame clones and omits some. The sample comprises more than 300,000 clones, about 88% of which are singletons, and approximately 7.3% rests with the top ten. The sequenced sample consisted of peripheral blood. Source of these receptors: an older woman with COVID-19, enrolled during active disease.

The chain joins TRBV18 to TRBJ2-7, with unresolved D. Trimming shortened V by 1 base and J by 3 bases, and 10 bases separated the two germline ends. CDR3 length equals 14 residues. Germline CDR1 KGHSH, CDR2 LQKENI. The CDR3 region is CASSPRTVSYEQYF. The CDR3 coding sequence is TGTGCCAGCTCACCACGTACAGTAAGCTACGAGCAGTACTTC.

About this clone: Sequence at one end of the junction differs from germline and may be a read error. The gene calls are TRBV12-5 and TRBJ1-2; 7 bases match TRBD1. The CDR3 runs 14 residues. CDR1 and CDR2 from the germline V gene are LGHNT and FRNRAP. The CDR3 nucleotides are TGTGCTAGTGTTTTGACAGGGCCTAACTATGGCTACACCTTC. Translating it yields CASVLTGPNYGYTF. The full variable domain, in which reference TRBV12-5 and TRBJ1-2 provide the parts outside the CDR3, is DARVTQTPRHKVTEMGQEVTMRCQPILGHNTVFWYRQTMMQGLELLAYFRNRAPLDDSGMPKDRFSAEMPDATLATLKIQPSEPRDSAVYFCASVLTGPNYGYTFGSGTRLTVV.

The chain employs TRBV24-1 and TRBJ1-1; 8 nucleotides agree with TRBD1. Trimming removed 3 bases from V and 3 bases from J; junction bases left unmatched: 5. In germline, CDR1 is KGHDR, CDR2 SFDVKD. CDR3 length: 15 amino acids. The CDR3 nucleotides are TGTGCCACCAGTGATGGACAGGGAAGAGACACTGAAGCTTTCTTT. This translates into CATSDGQGRDTEAFF.

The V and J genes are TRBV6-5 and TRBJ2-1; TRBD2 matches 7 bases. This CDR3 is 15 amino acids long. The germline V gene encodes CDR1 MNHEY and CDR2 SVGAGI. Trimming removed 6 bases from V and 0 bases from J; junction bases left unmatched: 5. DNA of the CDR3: TGTGCCAGCAGAGCGGGACGCAGCTCCTACAATGAGCAGTTCTTC. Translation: CASRAGRSSYNEQFF.

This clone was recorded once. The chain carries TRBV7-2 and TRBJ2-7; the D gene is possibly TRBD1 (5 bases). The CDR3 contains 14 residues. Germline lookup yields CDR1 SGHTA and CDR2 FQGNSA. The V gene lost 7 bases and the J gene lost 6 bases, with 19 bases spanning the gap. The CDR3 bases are TGTGCCAGCACCAAAGGCTCCGGCAGGGCCGAGCAGTACTTC. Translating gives CASTKGSGRAEQYF.

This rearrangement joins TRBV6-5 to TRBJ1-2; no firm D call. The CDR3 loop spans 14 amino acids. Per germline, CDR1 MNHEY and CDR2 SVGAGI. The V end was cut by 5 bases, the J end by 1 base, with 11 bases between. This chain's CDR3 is CASSTSGGNYGYTF. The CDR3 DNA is TGTGCCAGCAGTACCTCGGGTGGTAACTATGGCTACACCTTC.

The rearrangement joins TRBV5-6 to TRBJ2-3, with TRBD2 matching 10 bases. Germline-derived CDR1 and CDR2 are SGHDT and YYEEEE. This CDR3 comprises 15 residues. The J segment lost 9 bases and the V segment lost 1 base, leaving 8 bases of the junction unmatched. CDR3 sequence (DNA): TGTGCCAGCAGCTTGTTCAGCGGGGGGGCCAAGACGCAGTATTTT. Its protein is CASSLFSGGAKTQYF.

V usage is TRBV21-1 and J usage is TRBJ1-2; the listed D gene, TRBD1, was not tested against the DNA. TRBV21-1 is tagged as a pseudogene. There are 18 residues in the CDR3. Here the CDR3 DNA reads TGTGCCAGCAGCAAACCGTCCCCAGGGGGGCCGGGTGATGTGGGCTACACCTTC. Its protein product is CASSKPSPGGPGDVGYTF.

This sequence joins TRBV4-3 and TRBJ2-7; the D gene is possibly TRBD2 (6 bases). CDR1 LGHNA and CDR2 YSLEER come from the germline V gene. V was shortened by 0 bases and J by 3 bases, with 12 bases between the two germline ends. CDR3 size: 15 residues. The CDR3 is CASSQDWGESYEQYF. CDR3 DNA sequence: TGCGCCAGCAGCCAAGATTGGGGGGAAAGCTACGAGCAGTACTTC.

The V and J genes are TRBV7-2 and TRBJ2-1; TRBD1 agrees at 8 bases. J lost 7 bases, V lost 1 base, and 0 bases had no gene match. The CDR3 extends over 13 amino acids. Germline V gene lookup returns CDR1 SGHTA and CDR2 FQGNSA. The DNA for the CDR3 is TGTGCCAGCAGCTTAGGGACAGGGAATGAGCAGTTCTTC. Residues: CASSLGTGNEQFF.

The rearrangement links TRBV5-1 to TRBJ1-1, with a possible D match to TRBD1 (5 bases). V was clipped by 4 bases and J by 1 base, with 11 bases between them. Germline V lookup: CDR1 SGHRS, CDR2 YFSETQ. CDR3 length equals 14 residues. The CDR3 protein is CASSADSRNTEAFF. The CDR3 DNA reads TGCGCCAGCAGCGCTGACAGTAGGAACACTGAAGCTTTCTTT.

The CDR3 spells CASSLDPRRWGLNTGELFF. Here the CDR3 DNA reads TGTGCCAGCAGCTTAGATCCTCGTAGGTGGGGGCTGAACACCGGGGAGCTGTTTTTT. The rearrangement links TRBV11-3 to TRBJ2-2, with a possible D match to TRBD1 (6 bases). The CDR3 covers 19 residues. V was pared by 0 bases and J by 1 base, with 18 bases between. Germline CDR1 reads SGHNT; CDR2 reads YENEEA. The full variable domain, rest sourced from reference TRBV11-3 and TRBJ2-2, is EAGVVQSPRYKIIEKKQPVAFWCNPISGHNTLYWYLQNLGQGPELLIRYENEEAVDDSQLPKDRFSAERLKGVDSTLKIQPAELGDSAVYLCASSLDPRRWGLNTGELFFGEGSRLTVL.

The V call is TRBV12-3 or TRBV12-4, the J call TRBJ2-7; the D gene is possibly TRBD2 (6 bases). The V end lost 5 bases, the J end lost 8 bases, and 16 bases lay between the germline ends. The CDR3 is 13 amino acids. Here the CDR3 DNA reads TGTGCCAGCAGTACCCGGGACTTAACCCAGCAGTACTTC. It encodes CASSTRDLTQQYF.

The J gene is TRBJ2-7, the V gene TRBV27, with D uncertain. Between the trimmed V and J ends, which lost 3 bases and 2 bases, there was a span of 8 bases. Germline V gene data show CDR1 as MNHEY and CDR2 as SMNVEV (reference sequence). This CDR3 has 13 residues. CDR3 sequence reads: CASSFGSPYEQYF. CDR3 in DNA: TGTGCCAGCAGTTTTGGCAGTCCCTACGAGCAGTACTTC.

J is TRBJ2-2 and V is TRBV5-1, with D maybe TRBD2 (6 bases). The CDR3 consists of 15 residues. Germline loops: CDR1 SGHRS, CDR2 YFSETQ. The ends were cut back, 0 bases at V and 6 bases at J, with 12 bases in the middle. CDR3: CASSLGSGRPGELFF. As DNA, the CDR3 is TGCGCCAGCAGCTTGGGAAGTGGGAGGCCCGGGGAGCTGTTTTTT.

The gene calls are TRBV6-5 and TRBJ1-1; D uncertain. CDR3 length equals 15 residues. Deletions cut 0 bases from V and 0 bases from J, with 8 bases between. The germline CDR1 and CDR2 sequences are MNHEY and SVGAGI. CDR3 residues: CASSYSRGMNTEAFF. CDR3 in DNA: TGTGCCAGCAGTTACTCGCGGGGAATGAACACTGAAGCTTTCTTT.

CDR3 amino acids: CASSFTGRVDTQYF. DNA of the CDR3: TGTGCCAGCAGCTTTACAGGGAGGGTAGATACGCAGTATTTT. The V and J genes are TRBV7-2 and TRBJ2-3, with D possibly TRBD2 on 7 matching bases. Between the trimmed V and J ends, which lost 3 bases and 5 bases, there was a span of 12 bases. The CDR3 runs 14 residues. Germline V gives CDR1 SGHTA, CDR2 FQGNSA. Filled out from reference TRBV7-2 and TRBJ2-3, the complete variable domain reads GAGVSQSPSNKVTEKGKDVELRCDPISGHTALYWYRQSLGQGLEFLIYFQGNSAPDKSGLPSDRFSAERTGGSVSTLTIQRTQQEDSAVYLCASSFTGRVDTQYFGPGTRLTVL.

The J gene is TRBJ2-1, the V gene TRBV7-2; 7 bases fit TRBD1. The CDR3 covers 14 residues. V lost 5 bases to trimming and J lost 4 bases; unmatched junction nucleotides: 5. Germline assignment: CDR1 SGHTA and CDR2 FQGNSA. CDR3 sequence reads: CASSRRTGYNEQFF. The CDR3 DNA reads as TGTGCCAGCAGCCGCCGGACAGGATACAATGAGCAGTTCTTC.

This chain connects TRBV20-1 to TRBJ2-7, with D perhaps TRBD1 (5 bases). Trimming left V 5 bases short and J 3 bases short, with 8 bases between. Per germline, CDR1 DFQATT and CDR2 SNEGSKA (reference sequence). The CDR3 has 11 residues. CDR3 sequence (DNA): TGCAGTGCTTCCCAGGGCTACGAGCAGTACTTC. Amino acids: CSASQGYEQYF.

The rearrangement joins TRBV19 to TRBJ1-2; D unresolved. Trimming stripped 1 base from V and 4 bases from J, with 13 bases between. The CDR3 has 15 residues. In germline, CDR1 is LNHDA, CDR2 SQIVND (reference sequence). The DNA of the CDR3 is TGTGCCAGTAGTATAGGGACTTATTTGGCCTATGGCTACACCTTC. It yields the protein CASSIGTYLAYGYTF.

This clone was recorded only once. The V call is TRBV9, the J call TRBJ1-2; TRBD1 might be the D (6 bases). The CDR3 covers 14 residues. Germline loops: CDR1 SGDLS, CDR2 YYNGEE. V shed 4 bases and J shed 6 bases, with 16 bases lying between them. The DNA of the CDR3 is TGTGCCAGCAGCCCCGAGGGGGGGTGGGATGGCTACACCTTC. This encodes CASSPEGGWDGYTF.

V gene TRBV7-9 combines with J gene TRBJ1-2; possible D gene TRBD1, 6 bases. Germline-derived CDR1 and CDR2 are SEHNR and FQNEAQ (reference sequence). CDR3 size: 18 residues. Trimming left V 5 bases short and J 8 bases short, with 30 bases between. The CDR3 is CASSLQPGTINYRGGYTF. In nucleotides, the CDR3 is TGTGCCAGCAGCCTACAACCCGGGACAATTAATTATAGGGGCGGCTACACCTTC.

The CDR3 protein is CASSQATGVTDTQYF. CDR3 in DNA: TGCGCCAGCAGCCAAGCTACAGGGGTTACAGATACGCAGTATTTT. The gene calls are TRBV4-3 and TRBJ2-3; 7 bases line up with TRBD1. CDR1 LGHNA and CDR2 YSLEER come from the germline V gene. The CDR3 has 15 residues. The J segment lost 3 bases and the V segment lost 1 base, leaving 4 bases of the junction unmatched.

DNA for the CDR3: TGTGCCAGCAGCTGGGGGGGACCGGGGGCGAACACTGAAGCTTTCTTT. It specifies CASSWGGPGANTEAFF. The V and J genes are TRBV5-6 and TRBJ1-1; perhaps TRBD1 as D (6 bases). V was shortened by 3 bases and J by 1 base, with 16 bases between the two germline ends. Germline loops: CDR1 SGHDT, CDR2 YYEEEE. The CDR3 length is 16 residues.

The CDR3 sequence: CASGGITGTEQYF. The CDR3 DNA is TGTGCCAGCGGGGGAATAACAGGGACCGAGCAGTACTTC. This sequence joins TRBV27 and TRBJ2-7; possible D gene TRBD1, 6 bases. CDR1 and CDR2 (germline): MNHEY, SMNVEV (reference sequence). V dropped 8 bases and J dropped 6 bases, with 17 bases sitting between them. The CDR3 runs to 13 residues.

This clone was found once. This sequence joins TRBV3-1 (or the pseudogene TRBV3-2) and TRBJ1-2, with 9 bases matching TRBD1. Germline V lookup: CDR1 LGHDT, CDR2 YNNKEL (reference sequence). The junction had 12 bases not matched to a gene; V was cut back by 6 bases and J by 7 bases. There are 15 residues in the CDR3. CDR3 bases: TGTGCCAGCAGTCTTGGACAGGGGAGGCAAGGTGGCTACACCTTC. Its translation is CASSLGQGRQGGYTF.

The CDR3 spells CASSPKGFTEAFF. Here the CDR3 DNA reads TGTGCCAGCAGTCCAAAGGGGTTCACTGAAGCTTTCTTT. This sequence joins TRBV27 and TRBJ1-1; D is possibly TRBD1 (5 bases). From germline, CDR1 is MNHEY and CDR2 SMNVEV (reference sequence). V was pared by 5 bases and J by 4 bases, with 11 bases between. This CDR3 contains 13 residues.

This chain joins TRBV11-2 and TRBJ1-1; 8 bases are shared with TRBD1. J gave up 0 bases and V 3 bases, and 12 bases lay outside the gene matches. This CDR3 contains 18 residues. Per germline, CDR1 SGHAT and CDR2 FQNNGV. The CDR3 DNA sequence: TGTGCCAGCAGCTTCCTGCCAGGGGGCGCGGGAATGAACACTGAAGCTTTCTTT. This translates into CASSFLPGGAGMNTEAFF.

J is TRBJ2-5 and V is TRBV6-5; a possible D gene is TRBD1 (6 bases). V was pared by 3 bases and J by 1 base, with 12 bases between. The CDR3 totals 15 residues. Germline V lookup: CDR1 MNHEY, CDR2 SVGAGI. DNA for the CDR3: TGTGCCAGCAGTTATTTAGGGGGACCCCAAGAGACCCAGTACTTC. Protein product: CASSYLGGPQETQYF.